Following are 6 T cell receptor beta chains from one sample sequenced in a study of STAT5B mutations in CD4+ large granular lymphocyte leukemia. TCRdb's copy holds only in-frame clones and misses some; the assay was immunoSEQ multiplex PCR. The sample holds about 31,000 clones; approximately 88% are singletons and the top ten take approximately 0.41%. Sequenced material: CD4+ T cells from blood buffy coats. These receptors were taken from a human donor in good health.

The CDR3 coding sequence is TGTGCCAGCAGCGTAGGGGGACAGGGGGCTGAAAAACTGTTTTTT. Translation gives CASSVGGQGAEKLFF. This rearrangement joins TRBV9 to TRBJ1-4, with 12 nucleotides matching TRBD1. The trim removed 0 bases at V and 7 bases at J, leaving 1 base unmatched. Looked up from germline, CDR1 is SGDLS and CDR2 is YYNGEE. The CDR3 consists of 15 residues.

The rearrangement uses TRBV5-1 and TRBJ2-1; D is perhaps TRBD1 or TRBD2 (6 bases each). CDR3 length: 16 residues. V was pared by 2 bases and J by 0 bases, with 12 bases between. Germline CDR1 reads SGHRS; CDR2 reads YFSETQ. CDR3 region: CASSLRGGSSYNEQFF. CDR3 in DNA: TGCGCCAGCAGCTTAAGAGGGGGGAGCTCCTACAATGAGCAGTTCTTC.

The CDR3: CASSLEAGQYNEQFF. In DNA form, the CDR3 reads TGTGCCAGCAGCTTGGAGGCAGGACAGTACAATGAGCAGTTCTTC. The chain combines TRBV5-4 with TRBJ2-1, with D possibly matching TRBD1 (6 bases). The CDR3 runs to 15 residues. In germline, CDR1 is SGHNT, CDR2 YYREEE (reference sequence). Deletions cut 0 bases from V and 4 bases from J, with 11 bases between.

V is TRBV6-5 and J is TRBJ2-2; D gene uncertain. Germline values: CDR1 MNHEY, CDR2 SVGAGI. Trimming stripped 2 bases from V and 6 bases from J, with 10 bases between. This CDR3 contains 14 residues. CDR3 coding DNA: TGTGCCAGCAGTTACGGGTCGGAGTCCGGGGAGCTGTTTTTT. Amino acids: CASSYGSESGELFF.

V usage is TRBV11-3 and J usage is TRBJ2-5; 11 nucleotides align to TRBD2. Looked up from germline, CDR1 is SGHNT and CDR2 is YENEEA. The V and J ends lost 5 bases and 4 bases, in that order; junction bases with no gene match: 3. The CDR3 has 14 amino acids. The CDR3 loop is CASSLTSGTETQYF. The CDR3 DNA reads TGTGCCAGCAGCCTGACTAGCGGGACAGAGACCCAGTACTTC.

The rearrangement links TRBV7-9 to TRBJ2-7, with no clear D. CDR3 length equals 11 residues. V lost 4 bases, J lost 2 bases, and 3 bases lay in between. The germline CDR1 and CDR2 sequences are SEHNR and FQNEAQ (reference sequence). The CDR3 bases are TGTGCCAGCAGCTCAGCCTACGAGCAGTACTTC. Translating gives CASSSAYEQYF.